This T cell receptor (beta chain) was recovered during a study of Ad26.COV2.S vaccination and SARS-CoV-2 variants. TCRdb's copy holds only in-frame clones and misses some; the assay was immunoSEQ multiplex PCR. The table records 100,000 or so clones, less than 85% of them present only once. On this clone: Its target is not known.

With V trimmed by 6 bases and J by 7 bases, 4 bases remained unmatched. Germline V gene data show CDR1 as MNHEY and CDR2 as SVGAGI. The CDR3 is made up of 14 amino acids. Overall study findings and caveats: After vaccination, reports described spike-specific CD8+ and CD4+ T cell responses as showing substantial breadth. Ad26.COV2.S recipients had broader spike-specific TCRs (P = 0.0014). The TCR-based breadth and depth measures might underestimate overall T cell responses.

The sequenced sample was peripheral blood, obtained after recovery from COVID-19. The gene calls are TRBV6-5 and TRBJ1-6; 9 nucleotides agree with TRBD1. This clonotype was sampled from a human donor who had recovered from COVID-19. As DNA, the CDR3 is TGTGCCAGCAGAAGGGGGACAGGGAATTCACCCCTCCACTTT. Protein sequence: CASRRGTGNSPLHF.